What follows are 2 T cell receptor beta chains derived from one specimen sequenced in a study of blood T cell repertoires in COVID-19. Generated by immunoSEQ multiplex PCR, the TCRdb table keeps only in-frame clones and is missing some. The sample has about 64,000 clones, 85% to 90% seen once. The sample taken for sequencing was PBMCs or T cells enriched from blood (not recorded which). Receptors originate from a woman between 40 and 50 years old who had recovered from COVID-19.

V is TRBV15 and J is TRBJ2-5; 9 bases map to TRBD1. CDR3 length: 15 amino acids. In germline, CDR1 is LNHNV, CDR2 YYDKDF (reference sequence). V lost 1 base to trimming and J lost 6 bases; unmatched junction nucleotides: 6. In DNA, the CDR3 is TGTGCCACCAGCAGAGCCGGGACAGGGTTACAGACCCAGTACTTC. Its protein is CATSRAGTGLQTQYF.

The chain uses TRBV4-2 and TRBJ1-1; D perhaps matches TRBD1 (5 bases). Per germline, CDR1 LGHNA and CDR2 YNFKEQ. Trimming removed 0 bases at V and 1 base at J, with 12 bases between. The CDR3 runs 16 residues. CDR3 loop: CASSQEVARENTEAFF. The DNA of the CDR3 is TGTGCCAGCAGCCAAGAAGTGGCCAGGGAGAACACTGAAGCTTTCTTT.